Presented here are 28 T cell receptor beta chains from one specimen sequenced in a study of T cells in Graves' hyperthyroidism and ophthalmopathy. The TCR beta CDR3 regions underwent amplification using RNA transcripts as the source. TCR CDR3 underwent first-round RT-PCR with the HTBI primer set. TCRdb ran MiXCR on the multiplex PCR reads and lists one entry per CDR3 protein. The sample holds about 110,000 distinct CDR3 sequences, approximately 15% seen once. The specimen sequenced was blood. Receptors originate from a woman aged 50 to 60 with Graves' hyperthyroidism.

This clonotype was detected ten times or more. The chain is built from TRBV18 and TRBJ1-1; D unclear. The CDR3 extends over 14 amino acids. Trimming took 6 bases from V and 4 from J, leaving 15 bases between them. Germline V gene lookup returns CDR1 KGHSH and CDR2 LQKENI. This chain's CDR3 is CASSPLGRFTEAFF. The DNA for the CDR3 is TGTGCCAGCTCGCCCCTCGGACGATTCACTGAAGCTTTCTTT.

This clonotype was detected ten times or more. V and J are TRBV5-1 and TRBJ1-1, with D unresolved. V was cut by 0 bases and J by 2 bases, with 14 bases left in between. The CDR3 length is 16 residues. CDR1 SGHRS and CDR2 YFSETQ come from the germline V gene. The CDR3 DNA reads TGCGCCAGCAGCTTGGCCTCCGGAGGCGCAAACACTGAAGCTTTCTTT. This translates into CASSLASGGANTEAFF.

The sample holds many counts of this clonotype. The rearrangement uses TRBV3-1 and TRBJ2-1; TRBD2 agrees at 9 bases. V was pared by 1 base and J by 9 bases, with 7 bases of the junction left unmatched. CDR1 is LGHDT and CDR2 is YNNKEL in the germline V gene (reference sequence). The CDR3 runs to 15 residues. Written as DNA, the CDR3 is TGTGCCAGCAGCCAAGGGGTAGCGGGAGTAACTGAGCAGTTCTTC. This encodes CASSQGVAGVTEQFF.

This clonotype was seen ten or more times. The gene calls are TRBV11-1 and TRBJ2-4; D is possibly TRBD2 (7 bases). Trimming took off 5 bases at V and 6 bases at J, with 17 bases between the two ends. This CDR3 comprises 15 residues. Germline V gene lookup returns CDR1 SGHAT and CDR2 FQDESV (reference sequence). The CDR3 loop is CASSPRGGGRNIQYF. The DNA of the CDR3 is TGTGCCAGCAGCCCTCGAGGGGGAGGGCGAAACATTCAGTACTTC.

This clonotype appeared many times. The rearrangement uses TRBV20-1 and TRBJ2-7; 8 bases are shared with TRBD2. The ends lost 6 bases at V and 0 bases at J; junction bases unmatched: 7. Germline-derived CDR1 and CDR2 are DFQATT and SNEGSKA (reference sequence). This CDR3 is built from 14 residues. The CDR3 protein is CSANAGTSSYEQYV. The CDR3 DNA reads TGCAGTGCCAACGCAGGGACTAGCTCCTACGAGCAGTACGTC.

This clonotype came up many times. The chain employs TRBV20-1 and TRBJ1-5; D possibly corresponds to TRBD1 (5 bases). Looked up from germline, CDR1 is DFQATT and CDR2 is SNEGSKA (reference sequence). The CDR3 loop spans 13 amino acids. Deletions cut 3 bases from V and 4 bases from J, with 10 bases between. This CDR3 is CSASIGENQPQHF. The CDR3 DNA reads as TGCAGTGCTAGTATAGGGGAGAATCAGCCCCAGCATTTT.

This clonotype was detected ten times or more. The chain uses TRBV3-1 and TRBJ2-3; 15 bases fit TRBD2. Germline CDR1 is LGHDT and CDR2 is YNNKEL (reference sequence). V was clipped by 4 bases and J by 1 base; unmatched bases: 3. This CDR3 is built from 17 residues. CDR3 nucleotide sequence: TGTGCCAGCAGCCCTGGGACTAGCGGGAGGCGCACAGATACGCAGTATTTT. It specifies CASSPGTSGRRTDTQYF.

This clonotype was counted ten times or more. The J gene is TRBJ2-7, the V gene TRBV5-1, with 7 bases that match TRBD2. Germline V lookup: CDR1 SGHRS, CDR2 YFSETQ. The length of the CDR3 is 16 residues. J was trimmed by 2 bases and V by 4 bases; bases with no gene match: 12. The CDR3 DNA sequence: TGCGCCAGCAGCCACAGCCTAGCGGAGGTTCCCTACGAGCAGTACTTC. Encoded protein: CASSHSLAEVPYEQYF.

This clonotype was found many times. The rearrangement uses TRBV7-2 and TRBJ2-7; 10 bases fit TRBD1. The CDR3 length is 14 residues. Unmatched junction bases numbered 4, after V lost 4 bases and J lost 4 bases. CDR1 SGHTA and CDR2 FQGNSA come from the germline V gene. The CDR3 region has the DNA TGTGCCAGCAGCTGGGACAGGGGAGGTTACGAGCAGTACTTC. It codes for CASSWDRGGYEQYF.

The table lists this clonotype with many counts. This rearrangement joins TRBV6-1 to TRBJ1-5; no definite D call. V dropped 5 bases and J dropped 5 bases, with 7 bases sitting between them. Per germline, CDR1 MNHNS and CDR2 SASEGT. The CDR3 totals 12 residues. The CDR3 protein is CASSSTDQPQHF. In nucleotides, the CDR3 is TGTGCCAGCAGTTCTACGGATCAGCCCCAGCATTTT.

The rearrangement links TRBV5-1 to TRBJ2-2; D unclear. Germline lookup yields CDR1 SGHRS and CDR2 YFSETQ. V was cut by 0 bases and J by 3 bases, with 12 bases left in between. The CDR3 loop spans 16 amino acids. CDR3: CASSLDPTGHTGELFF. CDR3 nucleotide sequence: TGCGCCAGCAGCTTGGATCCAACCGGGCACACCGGGGAGCTGTTTTTT.

This clonotype was seen ten or more times. The V call is TRBV6-1, the J call TRBJ1-5, with D possibly TRBD1 on 6 matching bases. The CDR3 length is 15 residues. V was shortened by 3 bases and J by 4 bases, with 13 bases between the two germline ends. CDR1 is MNHNS and CDR2 is SASEGT in the germline V gene. This chain's CDR3 is CASSDTGGQNQPQHF. The CDR3 DNA sequence: TGTGCCAGCAGTGACACGGGGGGGCAGAATCAGCCCCAGCATTTT.

The sample holds many counts of this clonotype. The rearrangement uses TRBV6-1 and TRBJ1-4; maybe TRBD1 (5 bases). With 6 bases removed from V and 0 bases from J, the gap between germline ends came to 11 bases. Looked up from germline, CDR1 is MNHNS and CDR2 is SASEGT. The CDR3 length is 15 residues. The CDR3 DNA follows: TGTGCCAGCAGGGGACCGACAGCAACTAATGAAAAACTGTTTTTT. Translating it yields CASRGPTATNEKLFF.

This clonotype was recorded many times. This chain uses TRBV11-2 with TRBJ2-1; D unresolved. V lost 5 bases and J 8 bases, leaving 10 bases between the germline ends. The CDR3 runs 12 residues. Germline V gives CDR1 SGHAT, CDR2 FQNNGV. The CDR3 DNA sequence: TGTGCCAGCAGCCCGGCCTGGGATGAGCAGTTCTTC. Translated, it gives CASSPAWDEQFF.

This clonotype was observed at least ten times. The J gene is TRBJ2-1, the V gene TRBV6-1; TRBD2 matches 8 bases. The ends lost 5 bases at V and 6 bases at J; junction bases unmatched: 6. Germline CDR1 and CDR2: MNHNS and SASEGT. The CDR3 length is 14 residues. The CDR3, as DNA: TGTGCCAGCAGTTATTTCCTAGCGGGCAATGAGCAGTTCTTC. It translates to CASSYFLAGNEQFF.

This clonotype showed up many times. This chain joins TRBV10-3 and TRBJ2-1; TRBD2 agrees at 10 bases. The CDR3 is made up of 15 amino acids. V lost 10 bases, J lost 9 bases, and 15 bases stayed unmatched. From germline, CDR1 is ENHRY and CDR2 SYGVKD. The CDR3 region is CATQKQAGGMGEQFF. The CDR3, as DNA: TGTGCCACCCAGAAACAAGCGGGAGGGATGGGTGAGCAGTTCTTC.

This clonotype was seen ten or more times. The rearrangement joins TRBV7-2 to TRBJ2-3, with D uncertain. The V gene lost 3 bases and the J gene lost 2 bases, with 12 bases spanning the gap. Looked up from germline, CDR1 is SGHTA and CDR2 is FQGNSA. The CDR3 has 15 residues. CDR3 sequence (DNA): TGTGCCAGCAGCTTGTCGGAGCCGCCCACAGATACGCAGTATTTT. It yields the protein CASSLSEPPTDTQYF.

A few counts support this clonotype. The V and J genes are TRBV6-5 and TRBJ1-1; TRBD1 might be the D (5 bases). Trimming cost V 2 bases and J 4 bases, with 11 bases left between them. CDR1 and CDR2 (germline): MNHEY, SVGAGI. The CDR3 totals 14 residues. The CDR3 spells CASSYQGRATEAFF. DNA of the CDR3: TGTGCCAGCAGTTACCAGGGTCGGGCCACTGAAGCTTTCTTT.

This clonotype was detected ten times or more. This sequence joins TRBV6-5 and TRBJ2-3, with TRBD2 identical over 13 bases. Germline assignment: CDR1 MNHEY and CDR2 SVGAGI. With V trimmed by 2 bases and J by 3 bases, 5 bases remained unmatched. CDR3 length: 17 residues. CDR3 DNA: TGTGCCAGCAGTTACAAGACTAGCGGGAGGAAGACAGATACGCAGTATTTT. It codes for CASSYKTSGRKTDTQYF.

This clonotype was counted many times. This could be a read error, since a much larger clone is one nucleotide away. The V and J genes are TRBV20-1 and TRBJ1-1; a weak D match, TRBD1 (6 bases). The CDR3 is 14 amino acids. Germline V gene data show CDR1 as DFQATT and CDR2 as SNEGSKA (reference sequence). This chain's CDR3 is CNATRTALYTEAFF. The CDR3 nucleotides read TGCAATGCTACCCGGACAGCCCTTTATACTGAAGCTTTCTTT.

This clonotype was recorded many times. J is TRBJ2-1 and V is TRBV20-1; possibly TRBD2 for D (6 bases). Per germline, CDR1 DFQATT and CDR2 SNEGSKA (reference sequence). Trimming cost V 6 bases and J 9 bases, with 18 bases left between them. This CDR3 region has 13 residues. The CDR3 DNA sequence: TGCAGTGCCACGAGCCCTAGCGTTAGTGAGCAGTTCTTC. Its protein product is CSATSPSVSEQFF.

The sample holds many counts of this clonotype. The chain carries TRBV7-8 and TRBJ2-5, with TRBD1 as a possible D gene (6 bases). V gave up 5 bases and J gave up 2 bases, with 12 bases separating them. CDR1 is SGHVS and CDR2 is FQNEAQ in the germline V gene. CDR3 size: 14 residues. Here the CDR3 reads CASSVNRVQETQYF. The CDR3 nucleotides are TGTGCCAGCAGCGTTAACAGGGTACAAGAGACCCAGTACTTC.

This clonotype occurred many times. The J gene is TRBJ1-6, the V gene TRBV15; no reliable D call. Germline CDR1 and CDR2: LNHNV and YYDKDF (reference sequence). The CDR3 has 14 residues. Trimming removed 0 bases at V and 6 bases at J, with 6 bases between. The CDR3, as DNA: TGTGCCACCAGCAGAGATATCGGTAATTCACCCCTCCACTTT. Its translation is CATSRDIGNSPLHF.

This clonotype occurred once. This sequence joins TRBV11-2 and TRBJ2-5; TRBD2 matches 11 bases. Germline CDR1 reads SGHAT; CDR2 reads FQNNGV. After removal of 5 bases from V and 3 bases from J, the junction contained 5 bases not matched to a gene. The CDR3 contains 15 residues. As DNA, the CDR3 is TGTGCCAGCAGCCGACTAGCGGGAACTAAAGAGACCCAGTACTTC. This gives the protein CASSRLAGTKETQYF. Full variable domain (rest looked up from reference TRBV11-2 and TRBJ2-5): EAGVAQSPRYKIIEKRQSVAFWCNPISGHATLYWYQQILGQGPKLLIQFQNNGVVDDSQLPKDRFSAERLKGVDSTLKIQPAKLEDSAVYLCASSRLAGTKETQYFGPGTRLLVL.

The chain uses TRBV28 and TRBJ2-1; 8 bases are shared with TRBD2. This CDR3 contains 16 residues. CDR1 MDHEN and CDR2 SYDVKM come from the germline V gene. Trimming at V came to 6 bases and at J to 2 bases, leaving 9 bases not matched to a gene. The CDR3 region has the DNA TGTGCCAGCAGGGGGGGAAGCGGGGGCGCCTACAATGAGCAGTTCTTC. Translating it yields CASRGGSGGAYNEQFF. Variable domain in full (rest from reference TRBV28 and TRBJ2-1): DVKVTQSSRYLVKRTGEKVFLECVQDMDHENMFWYRQDPGLGLRLIYFSYDVKMKEKGDIPEGYSVSREKKERFSLILESASTNQTSMYLCASRGGSGGAYNEQFFGPGTRLTVL.

This clonotype was recorded a few times. The V call is TRBV9, the J call TRBJ1-1; D unclear. Germline loops: CDR1 SGDLS, CDR2 YYNGEE. The CDR3 contains 16 residues. V was cut by 0 bases and J by 1 base, with 13 bases left in between. In nucleotides, the CDR3 is TGTGCCAGCAGCGTAGGGGCAGCGCAGTGGAACACTGAAGCTTTCTTT. It encodes CASSVGAAQWNTEAFF.

This rearrangement joins TRBV6-9 to TRBJ2-5, with a possible D match to TRBD2 (7 bases). The CDR3 has 17 amino acids. Germline V CDR1 and CDR2: MNHGY, SVAAGI. V was trimmed by 4 bases and J by 1 base, leaving 19 bases between them. CDR3 region: CASSSLGGPLFQETQYF. CDR3 coding DNA: TGTGCCAGCAGTTCCCTCGGGGGGCCCTTATTCCAAGAGACCCAGTACTTC.

This clonotype was counted ten times or more. In DNA form, the CDR3 reads TGTGCCAGCAGCTTATGGAAGGGTACAGGAGATACGCAGTATTTT. Amino acids: CASSLWKGTGDTQYF. V is TRBV7-9 and J is TRBJ2-3; D perhaps matches TRBD1 (5 bases). Trimming removed 2 bases at V and 5 bases at J, with 14 bases between. This CDR3 is built from 15 residues. The germline CDR1 and CDR2 sequences are SEHNR and FQNEAQ (reference sequence).